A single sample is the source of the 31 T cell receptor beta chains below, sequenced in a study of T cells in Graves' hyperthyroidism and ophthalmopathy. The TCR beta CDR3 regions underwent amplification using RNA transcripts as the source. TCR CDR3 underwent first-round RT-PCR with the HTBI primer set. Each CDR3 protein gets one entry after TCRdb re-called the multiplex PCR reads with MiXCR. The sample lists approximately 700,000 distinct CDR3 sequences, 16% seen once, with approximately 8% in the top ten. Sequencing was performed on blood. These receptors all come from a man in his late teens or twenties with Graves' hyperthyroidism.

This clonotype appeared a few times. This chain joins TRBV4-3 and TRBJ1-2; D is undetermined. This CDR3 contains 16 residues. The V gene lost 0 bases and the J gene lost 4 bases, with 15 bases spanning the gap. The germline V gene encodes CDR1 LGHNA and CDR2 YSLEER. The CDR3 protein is CASSQEVLGGGYGYTF. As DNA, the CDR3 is TGCGCCAGCAGCCAAGAGGTATTAGGAGGTGGCTATGGCTACACCTTC.

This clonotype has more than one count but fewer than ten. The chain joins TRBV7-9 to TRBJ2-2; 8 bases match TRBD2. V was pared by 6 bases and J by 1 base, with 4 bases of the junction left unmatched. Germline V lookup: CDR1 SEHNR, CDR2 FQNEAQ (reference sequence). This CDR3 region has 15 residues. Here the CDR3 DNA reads TGTGCCAGCAGTGACAGCGGGAGGAACACCGGGGAGCTGTTTTTT. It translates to CASSDSGRNTGELFF.

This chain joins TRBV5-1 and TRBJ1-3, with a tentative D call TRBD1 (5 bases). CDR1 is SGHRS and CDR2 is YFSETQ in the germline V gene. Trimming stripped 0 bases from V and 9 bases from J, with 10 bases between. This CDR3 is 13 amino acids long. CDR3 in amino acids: CASSLEAGLTIYF. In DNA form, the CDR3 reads TGCGCCAGCAGCTTGGAAGCAGGGCTCACCATATATTTT.

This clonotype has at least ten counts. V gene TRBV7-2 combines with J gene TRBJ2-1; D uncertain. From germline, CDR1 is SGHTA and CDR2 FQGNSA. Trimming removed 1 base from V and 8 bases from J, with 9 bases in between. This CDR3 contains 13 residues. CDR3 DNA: TGTGCCAGCAGCTTAGTCCCGTGGGATGAGCAGTTCTTC. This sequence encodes CASSLVPWDEQFF.

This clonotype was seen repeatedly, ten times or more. The CDR3 DNA follows: TGTGCCAGCTCAGGGACTAGGGACAATGAGCAGTTCTTC. It yields the protein CASSGTRDNEQFF. The V and J genes are TRBV18 and TRBJ2-1; TRBD2 agrees at 8 bases. The length of the CDR3 is 13 residues. Germline trimming cut 5 bases from V and 5 bases from J; bases unmatched to any gene: 2. Per germline, CDR1 KGHSH and CDR2 LQKENI.

Here the CDR3 reads CASFFAGQDTNTGELFF. In nucleotides, the CDR3 is TGTGCCAGCTTTTTTGCGGGACAGGACACTAACACCGGGGAGCTGTTTTTT. The V and J genes are TRBV6-1 and TRBJ2-2, with 8 bases that match TRBD1. In germline, CDR1 is MNHNS, CDR2 SASEGT. The V and J ends lost 8 bases and 2 bases, in that order; junction bases with no gene match: 13. The CDR3 is made up of 17 amino acids.

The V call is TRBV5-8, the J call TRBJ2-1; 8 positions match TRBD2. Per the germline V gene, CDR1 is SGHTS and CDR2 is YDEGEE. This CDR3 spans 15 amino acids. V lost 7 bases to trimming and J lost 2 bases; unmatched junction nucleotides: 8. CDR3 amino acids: CASGTGTRAYNEQFF. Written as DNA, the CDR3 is TGTGCCAGCGGCACCGGGACTAGGGCCTACAATGAGCAGTTCTTC.

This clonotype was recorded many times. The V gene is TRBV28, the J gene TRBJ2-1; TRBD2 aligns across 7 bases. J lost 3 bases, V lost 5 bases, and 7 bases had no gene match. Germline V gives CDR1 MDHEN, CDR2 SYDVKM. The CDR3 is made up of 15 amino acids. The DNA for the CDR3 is TGTGCCAGCAGTCCCGCGAGCGGGGTCTACAATGAGCAGTTCTTC. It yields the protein CASSPASGVYNEQFF.

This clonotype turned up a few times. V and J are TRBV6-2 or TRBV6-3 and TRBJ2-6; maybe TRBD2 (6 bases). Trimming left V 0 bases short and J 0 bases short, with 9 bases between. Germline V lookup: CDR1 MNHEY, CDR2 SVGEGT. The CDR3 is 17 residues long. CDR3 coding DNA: TGTGCCAGCAGTTACTCGCGCGGGGCCTCTGGGGCCAACGTCCTGACTTTC. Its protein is CASSYSRGASGANVLTF.

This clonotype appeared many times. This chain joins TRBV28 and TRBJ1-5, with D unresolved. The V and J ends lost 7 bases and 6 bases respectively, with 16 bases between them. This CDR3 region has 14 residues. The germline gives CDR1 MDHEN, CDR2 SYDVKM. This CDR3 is CASKSRRPGQPQHF. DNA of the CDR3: TGTGCCAGCAAGTCCCGCCGGCCCGGTCAGCCCCAGCATTTT.

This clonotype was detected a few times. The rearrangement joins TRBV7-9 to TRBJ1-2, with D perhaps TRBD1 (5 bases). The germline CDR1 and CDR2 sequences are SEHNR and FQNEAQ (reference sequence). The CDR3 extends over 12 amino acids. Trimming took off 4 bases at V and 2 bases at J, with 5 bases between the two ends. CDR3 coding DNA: TGTGCCAGCAGCTGGGGGAACTATGGCTACACCTTC. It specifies CASSWGNYGYTF.

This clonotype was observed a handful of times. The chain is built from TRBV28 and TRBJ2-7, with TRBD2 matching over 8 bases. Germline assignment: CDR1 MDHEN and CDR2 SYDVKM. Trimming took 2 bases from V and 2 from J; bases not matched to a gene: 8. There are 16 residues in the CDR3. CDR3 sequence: CASSLELGRVAYEQYF. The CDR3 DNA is TGTGCCAGCAGTTTAGAACTCGGGAGGGTTGCCTACGAGCAGTACTTC.

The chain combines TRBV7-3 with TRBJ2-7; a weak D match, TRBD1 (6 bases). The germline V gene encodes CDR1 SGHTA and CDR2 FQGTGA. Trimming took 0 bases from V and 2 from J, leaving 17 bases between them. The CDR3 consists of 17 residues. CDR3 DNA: TGTGCCAGCAGCTTAACAGGAGGTCAGGGGTTTACCTACGAGCAGTACTTC. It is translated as CASSLTGGQGFTYEQYF.

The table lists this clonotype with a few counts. CDR3 DNA sequence: TGTGCCTGGAGTGTCGGACTAGCGGCCCGCACAGATACGCAGTATTTT. This sequence encodes CAWSVGLAARTDTQYF. The chain is built from TRBV30 and TRBJ2-3, with TRBD2 matching over 10 bases. With 0 bases clipped from V and 1 base from J, the junction kept 4 bases outside the gene matches. Germline V gives CDR1 GTSNPN, CDR2 SVGIG (reference sequence). The CDR3 covers 16 residues.

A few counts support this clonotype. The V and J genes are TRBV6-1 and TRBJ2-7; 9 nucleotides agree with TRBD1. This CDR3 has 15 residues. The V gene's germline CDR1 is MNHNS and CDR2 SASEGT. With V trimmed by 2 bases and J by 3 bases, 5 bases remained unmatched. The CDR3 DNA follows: TGTGCCAGCAGTGAACGGACAGGGGCGTACTACGAGCAGTACTTC. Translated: CASSERTGAYYEQYF.

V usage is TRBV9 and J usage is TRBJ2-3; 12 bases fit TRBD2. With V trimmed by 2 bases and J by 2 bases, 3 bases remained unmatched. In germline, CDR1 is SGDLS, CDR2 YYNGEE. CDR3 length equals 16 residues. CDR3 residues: CASSVSSGRATDTQYF. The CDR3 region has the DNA TGTGCCAGCAGCGTTTCTAGCGGGAGGGCCACAGATACGCAGTATTTT.

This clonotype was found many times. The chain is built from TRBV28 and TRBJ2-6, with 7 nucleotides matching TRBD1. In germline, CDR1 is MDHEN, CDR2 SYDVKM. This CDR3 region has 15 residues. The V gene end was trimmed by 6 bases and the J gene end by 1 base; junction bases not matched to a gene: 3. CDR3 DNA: TGTGCCAGCAGCCCGGACAGGTCTGGGGCCAACGTCCTGACTTTC. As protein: CASSPDRSGANVLTF.

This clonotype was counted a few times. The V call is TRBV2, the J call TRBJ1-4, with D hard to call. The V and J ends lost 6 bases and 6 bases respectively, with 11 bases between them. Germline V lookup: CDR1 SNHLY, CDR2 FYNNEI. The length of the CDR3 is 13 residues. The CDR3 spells CASRLPPDEKLFF. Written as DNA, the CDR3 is TGTGCCAGCAGGCTACCTCCTGATGAAAAACTGTTTTTT. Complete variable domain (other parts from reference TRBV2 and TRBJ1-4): EPEVTQTPSHQVTQMGQEVILRCVPISNHLYFYWYRQILGQKVEFLVSFYNNEISEKSEIFDDQFSVERPDGSNFTLKIRSTKLEDSAMYFCASRLPPDEKLFFGSGTQLSVL.

The CDR3 DNA sequence: TGTGCCAGCAGCTTAACCCAGGGGGCTCGGGAGCAGTACTTC. It translates to CASSLTQGAREQYF. The rearrangement uses TRBV11-2 and TRBJ2-7; 8 nucleotides line up with TRBD1. CDR1 is SGHAT, CDR2 FQNNGV, per germline. CDR3 length equals 14 residues. V lost 2 bases and J lost 7; bases outside the gene matches: 7.

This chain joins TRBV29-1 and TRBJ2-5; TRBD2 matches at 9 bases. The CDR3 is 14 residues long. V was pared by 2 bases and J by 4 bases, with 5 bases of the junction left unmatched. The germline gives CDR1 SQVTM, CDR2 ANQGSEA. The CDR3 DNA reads TGCAGCGTTGAACTGCTAGCGGGAATAGAGACCCAGTACTTC. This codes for CSVELLAGIETQYF. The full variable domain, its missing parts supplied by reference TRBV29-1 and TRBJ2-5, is SAVISQKPSRDICQRGTSLTIQCQVDSQVTMMFWYRQQPGQSLTLIATANQGSEATYESGFVIDKFPISRPNLTFSTLTVSNMSPEDSSIYLCSVELLAGIETQYFGPGTRLLVL.

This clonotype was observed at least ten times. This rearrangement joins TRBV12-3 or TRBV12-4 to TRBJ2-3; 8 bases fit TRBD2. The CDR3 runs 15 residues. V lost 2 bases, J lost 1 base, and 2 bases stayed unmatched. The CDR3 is CASSLRGLGTDTQYF. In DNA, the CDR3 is TGTGCCAGCAGTTTAAGGGGACTAGGCACAGATACGCAGTATTTT.

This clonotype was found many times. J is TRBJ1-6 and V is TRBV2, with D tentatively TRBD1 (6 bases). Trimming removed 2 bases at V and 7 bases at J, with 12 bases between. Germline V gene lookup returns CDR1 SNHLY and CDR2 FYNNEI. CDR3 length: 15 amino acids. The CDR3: CASSEIGQINSPLHF. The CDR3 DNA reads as TGTGCCAGCAGTGAAATTGGACAGATAAATTCACCCCTCCACTTT.

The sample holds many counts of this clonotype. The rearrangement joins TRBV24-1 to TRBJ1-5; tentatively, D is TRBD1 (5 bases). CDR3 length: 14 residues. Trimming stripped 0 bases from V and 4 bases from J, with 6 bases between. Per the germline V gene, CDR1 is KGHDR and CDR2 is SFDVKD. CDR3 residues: CATSDLGGNQPQHF. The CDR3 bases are TGTGCCACCAGTGATTTGGGGGGTAATCAGCCCCAGCATTTT.

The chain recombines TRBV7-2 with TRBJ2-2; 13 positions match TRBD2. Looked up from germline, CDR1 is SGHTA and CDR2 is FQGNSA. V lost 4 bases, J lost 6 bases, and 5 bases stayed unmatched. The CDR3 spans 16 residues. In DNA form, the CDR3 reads TGTGCCAGCAGCTCCCGGACTAGCGGGAGCTCCGGGGAGCTGTTTTTT. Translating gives CASSSRTSGSSGELFF.

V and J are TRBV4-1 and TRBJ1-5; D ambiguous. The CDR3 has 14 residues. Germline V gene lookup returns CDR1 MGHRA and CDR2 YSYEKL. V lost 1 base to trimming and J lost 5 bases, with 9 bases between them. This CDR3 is CASSQALRDQPQHF. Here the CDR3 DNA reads TGCGCCAGCAGCCAAGCATTACGCGATCAGCCCCAGCATTTT.

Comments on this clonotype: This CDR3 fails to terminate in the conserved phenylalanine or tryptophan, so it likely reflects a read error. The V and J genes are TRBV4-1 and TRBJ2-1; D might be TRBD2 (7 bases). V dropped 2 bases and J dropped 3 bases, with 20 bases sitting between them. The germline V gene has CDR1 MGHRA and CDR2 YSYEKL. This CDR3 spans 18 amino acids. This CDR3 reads CASSQLRQASGNYNEQFL. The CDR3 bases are TGCGCCAGCAGCCAACTCCGACAGGCCAGCGGGAACTACAATGAGCAGTTCCTC.

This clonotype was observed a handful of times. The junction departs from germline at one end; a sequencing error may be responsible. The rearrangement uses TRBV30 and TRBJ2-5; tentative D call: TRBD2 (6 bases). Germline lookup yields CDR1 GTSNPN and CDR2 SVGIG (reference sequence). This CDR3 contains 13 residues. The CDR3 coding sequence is TGTGCCTGGAGTGTACGACGAGCGGGTTCCTGCCACTTC. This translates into CAWSVRRAGSCHF. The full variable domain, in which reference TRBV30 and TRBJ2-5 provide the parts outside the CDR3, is SQTIHQWPATLVQPVGSPLSLECTVEGTSNPNLYWYRQAAGRGLQLLFYSVGIGQISSEVPQNLSASRPQDRQFILSSKKLLLSDSGFYLCAWSVRRAGSCHFGPGTRLLVL.

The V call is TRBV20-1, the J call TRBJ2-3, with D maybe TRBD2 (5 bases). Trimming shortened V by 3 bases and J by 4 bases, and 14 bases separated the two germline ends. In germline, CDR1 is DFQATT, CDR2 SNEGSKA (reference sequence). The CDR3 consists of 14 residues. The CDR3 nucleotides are TGCAGTGCTAGCCTAGCCGGAATCCCAGATACGCAGTATTTT. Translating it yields CSASLAGIPDTQYF.

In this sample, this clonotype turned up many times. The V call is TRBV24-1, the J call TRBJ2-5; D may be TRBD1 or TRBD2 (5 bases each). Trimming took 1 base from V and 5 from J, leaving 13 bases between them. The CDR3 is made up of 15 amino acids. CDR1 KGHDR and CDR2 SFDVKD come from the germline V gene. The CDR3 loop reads CATSDLTGGWETQYF. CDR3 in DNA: TGTGCCACCAGTGATTTAACAGGAGGATGGGAGACCCAGTACTTC.

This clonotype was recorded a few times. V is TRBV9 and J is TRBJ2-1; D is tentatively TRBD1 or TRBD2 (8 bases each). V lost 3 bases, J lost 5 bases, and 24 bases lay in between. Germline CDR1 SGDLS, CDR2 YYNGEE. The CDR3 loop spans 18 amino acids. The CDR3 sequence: CASSAGGGEGTGNNEQFF. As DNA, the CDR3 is TGTGCCAGCAGCGCGGGGGGGGGAGAGGGGACAGGCAACAATGAGCAGTTCTTC.

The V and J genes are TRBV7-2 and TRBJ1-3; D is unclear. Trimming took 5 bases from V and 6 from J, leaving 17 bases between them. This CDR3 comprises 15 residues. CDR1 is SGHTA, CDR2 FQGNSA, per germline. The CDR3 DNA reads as TGTGCCAGCAGCCCATATCCTGGACCCAAAAACACCATATATTTT. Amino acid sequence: CASSPYPGPKNTIYF.